Following are 5 T cell receptor beta chains from one sample sequenced in a study of regulatory T cells in long-lasting Graves disease. Regarding time point: newly diagnosed GD, antithyroid drugs for less than 3 months. RNA isolated from PBMCs was used to make the TCR library. With iRepertoire HTBI primers and Arm-PCR of CDR3 regions, TCR beta libraries were built. TCRdb re-called the multiplex PCR reads with MiXCR, one entry per CDR3 protein. Here the sample spans more than 450,000 distinct CDR3 sequences, 15% to 20% being singletons. These data were also filed under a second study, of T cells in Graves' hyperthyroidism and ophthalmopathy.

The input for sequencing was peripheral blood mononuclear cells (PBMCs), taken at new diagnosis, from a patient treated with antithyroid drugs. These receptors were collected from a man between 35 and 55 years old with Graves disease.

This clonotype was seen ten or more times. The V call is TRBV11-2, the J call TRBJ1-6; D is undetermined. The ends were cut back, 5 bases at V and 3 bases at J, with 11 bases in the middle. The CDR3 consists of 15 residues. Germline CDR1 reads SGHAT; CDR2 reads FQNNGV. The CDR3 DNA reads TGTGCCAGCAGCACCTGGGTGGGCTATAATTCACCCCTCCACTTT. Its protein product is CASSTWVGYNSPLHF.

At least ten counts were recorded for this clonotype. The rearrangement uses TRBV28 and TRBJ1-1; D is uncertain. The V gene lost 5 bases and the J gene lost 0 bases, with 4 bases spanning the gap. Germline V CDR1 and CDR2: MDHEN, SYDVKM. The CDR3 consists of 12 residues. DNA for the CDR3: TGTGCCAGCAGTGCAGTGAACACTGAAGCTTTCTTT. This translates into CASSAVNTEAFF.

This chain links TRBV30 with TRBJ1-1, with D possibly TRBD1 on 6 matching bases. The length of the CDR3 is 12 residues. The germline V gene has CDR1 GTSNPN and CDR2 SVGIG (reference sequence). V was shortened by 3 bases and J by 3 bases, with 8 bases between the two germline ends. The CDR3 DNA reads as TGTGCCTGGAGAGGGGGGTACACTGAAGCTTTCTTT. Translated: CAWRGGYTEAFF.

The J gene is TRBJ2-7, the V gene TRBV7-3, with 16 bases lining up with TRBD2. This CDR3 region has 18 residues. Germline CDR1 is SGHTA and CDR2 is FQGTGA. V lost 5 bases, J lost 5 bases, and 12 bases stayed unmatched. The CDR3 DNA reads as TGTGCCAGCAGCCCATCGGGGACTAGCGGGAGGGCCCTCCACGAGCAGTACTTC. Its translation: CASSPSGTSGRALHEQYF. Drawing the rest from reference TRBV7-3 and TRBJ2-7, the complete variable domain is GAGVSQTPSNKVTEKGKYVELRCDPISGHTALYWYRQSLGQGPEFLIYFQGTGAADDSGLPNDRFFAVRPEGSVSTLKIQRTERGDSAVYLCASSPSGTSGRALHEQYFGPGTRLTVT.

This clonotype was found many times. The chain carries TRBV28 and TRBJ2-7, with D unclear. In germline, CDR1 is MDHEN, CDR2 SYDVKM. Trimming shortened V by 4 bases and J by 3 bases, and 7 bases separated the two germline ends. The CDR3 loop spans 12 amino acids. The CDR3 loop is CASSSSDYEQYF. The CDR3 bases are TGTGCCAGCAGTTCGTCAGACTACGAGCAGTACTTC.